Listed below are T cell receptor beta chains from one sample, sequenced in a study of molecular identifiers for immune sequencing clone quantification. From the PCR reads, TCRdb called clonotypes with MiXCR, one entry per CDR3 protein. The sample includes fewer than 10,000 distinct CDR3 sequences, roughly a fifth seen only once; the top ten take under 1.5%. Sequencing was performed on naive CD8+ T cells from blood, with Jurkat cell RNA spiked in. The receptors shown here come from a human donor in good health. Some libraries in this study had Jurkat cell RNA spiked in. Each CDR3 is given with its conserved first and last residue. The order of the fields is D gene, J gene, clone size, V gene, CDR3 protein, CDR3 DNA. The D gene is left open where the match is weak. Size is stated as once, few or many counts, or a class when the clone is expanded.

D: -
J: TRBJ2-1
size: medium-sized
V: TRBV4-2
CDR3: CASSQNYGTYNEQFF
DNA: TGTGCCAGCAGCCAGAACTATGGGACTTACAATGAGCAGTTCTTC

D: TRBD1
J: TRBJ2-7
size: medium-sized
V: TRBV5-5
CDR3: CASSPGQRLSYEQYF
DNA: TGTGCCAGCAGCCCGGGACAGCGCCTTTCCTACGAGCAGTACTTC

D: TRBD1
J: TRBJ2-3
size: once
V: TRBV5-1
CDR3: CASSPYLVTGGTDTQYF
DNA: TGCGCCAGCAGCCCCTACCTGGTGACAGGGGGCACAGATACGCAGTATTTT

D: -
J: TRBJ2-5
size: medium-sized
V: TRBV5-1
CDR3: CASSFVDIGEETQYF
DNA: TGCGCCAGCAGCTTTGTAGACATAGGCGAAGAGACCCAGTACTTC

D: TRBD2
J: TRBJ2-5
size: many
V: TRBV6-1
CDR3: CASSRLAGGHQETQYF
DNA: TGTGCCAGCAGTCGACTAGCGGGGGGGCATCAAGAGACCCAGTACTTC

D: TRBD2
J: TRBJ2-7
size: many
V: TRBV11-2
CDR3: CASSLVSGAMDEQYF
DNA: TGTGCCAGCAGCTTAGTAAGCGGGGCCATGGACGAGCAGTACTTC

D: TRBD1
J: TRBJ1-6
size: medium-sized
V: TRBV20-1
CDR3: CSARDQGAKYNSPLHF
DNA: TGCAGTGCTAGAGATCAGGGGGCGAAGTATAATTCACCCCTCCACTTT

D: -
J: TRBJ2-1
size: medium-sized
V: TRBV14
CDR3: CASSQDSQFF
DNA: TGTGCCAGCAGCCAAGACTCTCAGTTCTTC

D: -
J: TRBJ1-1
size: medium-sized
V: TRBV19
CDR3: CASGVGGWTEAFF
DNA: TGTGCCAGTGGCGTGGGGGGCTGGACTGAAGCTTTCTTT

D: -
J: TRBJ2-5
size: medium-sized
V: TRBV4-2
CDR3: CASSQDRYLDREETQYF
DNA: TGTGCCAGCAGCCAAGATCGGTATCTCGACAGAGAAGAGACCCAGTACTTC

D: -
J: TRBJ1-1
size: medium-sized
V: TRBV5-6
CDR3: CASSLTGMNTEAFF
DNA: TGTGCCAGCAGCTTGACAGGGATGAACACTGAAGCTTTCTTT

D: -
J: TRBJ2-6
size: many
V: TRBV6-5
CDR3: CASSYSGANVLTF
DNA: TGTGCCAGCAGTTACTCTGGGGCCAACGTCCTGACTTTC